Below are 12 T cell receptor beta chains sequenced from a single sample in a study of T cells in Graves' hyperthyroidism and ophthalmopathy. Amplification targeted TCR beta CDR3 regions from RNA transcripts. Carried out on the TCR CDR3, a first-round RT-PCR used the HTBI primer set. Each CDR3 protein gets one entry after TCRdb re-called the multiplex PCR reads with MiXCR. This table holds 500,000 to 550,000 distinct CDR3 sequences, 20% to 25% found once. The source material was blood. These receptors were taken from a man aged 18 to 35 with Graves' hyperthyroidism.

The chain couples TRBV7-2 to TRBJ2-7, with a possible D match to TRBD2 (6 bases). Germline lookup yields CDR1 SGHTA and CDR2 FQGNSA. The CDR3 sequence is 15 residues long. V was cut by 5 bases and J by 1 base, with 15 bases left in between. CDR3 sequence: CASSPASARSYEQYF. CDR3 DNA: TGTGCCAGCAGCCCGGCTAGCGCTAGATCCTACGAGCAGTACTTC.

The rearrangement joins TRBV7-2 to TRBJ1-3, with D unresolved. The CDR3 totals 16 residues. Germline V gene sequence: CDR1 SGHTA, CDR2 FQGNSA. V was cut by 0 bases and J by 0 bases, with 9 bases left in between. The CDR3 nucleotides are TGTGCCAGCAGCTTAGCGGGGTCCCTCTCTGGAAACACCATATATTTT. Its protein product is CASSLAGSLSGNTIYF.

The CDR3 loop reads CSVRLAGEIYEQYF. CDR3 nucleotides: TGCAGCGTTAGACTAGCGGGAGAAATCTACGAGCAGTACTTC. The J gene is TRBJ2-7, the V gene TRBV29-1, with TRBD2 matching 12 bases. The V gene end was trimmed by 5 bases and the J gene end by 3 bases; junction bases not matched to a gene: 5. In germline, CDR1 is SQVTM, CDR2 ANQGSEA. This CDR3 comprises 14 residues.

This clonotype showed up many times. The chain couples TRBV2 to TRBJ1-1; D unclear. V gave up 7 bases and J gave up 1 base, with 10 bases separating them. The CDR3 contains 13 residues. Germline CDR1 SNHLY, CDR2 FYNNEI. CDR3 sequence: CASKGIANTEAFF. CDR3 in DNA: TGTGCCAGCAAGGGAATAGCGAACACTGAAGCTTTCTTT.

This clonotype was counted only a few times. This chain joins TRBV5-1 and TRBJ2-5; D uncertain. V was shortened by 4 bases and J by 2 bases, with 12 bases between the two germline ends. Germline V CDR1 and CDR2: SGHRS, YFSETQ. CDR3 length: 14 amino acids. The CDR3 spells CASSTSDLQETQYF. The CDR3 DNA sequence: TGCGCCAGCAGCACGTCCGACCTACAAGAGACCCAGTACTTC.

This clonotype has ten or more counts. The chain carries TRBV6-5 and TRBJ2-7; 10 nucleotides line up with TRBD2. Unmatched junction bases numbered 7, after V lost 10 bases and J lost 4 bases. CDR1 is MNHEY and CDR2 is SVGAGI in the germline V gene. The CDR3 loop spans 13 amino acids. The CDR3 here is CATMSGGGYEQYF. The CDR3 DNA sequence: TGTGCCACTATGAGCGGGGGGGGTTACGAGCAGTACTTC.

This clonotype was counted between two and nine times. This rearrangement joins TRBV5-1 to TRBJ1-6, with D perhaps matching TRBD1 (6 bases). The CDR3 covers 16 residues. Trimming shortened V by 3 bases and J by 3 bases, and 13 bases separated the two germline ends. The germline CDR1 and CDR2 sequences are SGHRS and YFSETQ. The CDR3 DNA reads TGCGCCAGCAGCTACCTGAACAGGGACTATAATTCACCCCTCCACTTT. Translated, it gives CASSYLNRDYNSPLHF.

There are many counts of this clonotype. For the CDR3, the DNA is TGTGCCAGCAGTCAACAGGGATTCCATCAGCCCCAGCATTTT. Its protein product is CASSQQGFHQPQHF. The rearrangement joins TRBV27 to TRBJ1-5; TRBD1 might be the D (6 bases). The CDR3 runs 14 residues. Germline CDR1 MNHEY, CDR2 SMNVEV (reference sequence). V was cut by 5 bases and J by 5 bases, with 13 bases left in between.

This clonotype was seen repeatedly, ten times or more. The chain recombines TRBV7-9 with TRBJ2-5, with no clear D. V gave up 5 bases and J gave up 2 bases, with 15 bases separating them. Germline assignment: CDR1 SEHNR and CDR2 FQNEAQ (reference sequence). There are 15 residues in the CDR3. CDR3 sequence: CASSVATGLQETQYF. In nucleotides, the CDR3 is TGTGCCAGCAGCGTTGCAACGGGCCTACAAGAGACCCAGTACTTC.

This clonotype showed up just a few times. CDR3 coding DNA: TGCGCCAGCAGCCAAGGGTCCGACTCCTACGAGCAGTACTTC. This gives the protein CASSQGSDSYEQYF. This chain joins TRBV4-1 and TRBJ2-7; no definite D call. CDR3 size: 14 residues. CDR1 is MGHRA, CDR2 YSYEKL, per germline. Trimming removed 1 base at V and 0 bases at J, with 7 bases between.

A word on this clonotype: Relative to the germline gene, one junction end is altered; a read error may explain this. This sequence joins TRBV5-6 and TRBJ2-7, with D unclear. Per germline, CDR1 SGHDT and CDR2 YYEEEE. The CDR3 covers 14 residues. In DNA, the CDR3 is TGTGCCAACAGCCAACGATTCCTTTTCTACGAGCAGTACTTC. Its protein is CANSQRFLFYEQYF.

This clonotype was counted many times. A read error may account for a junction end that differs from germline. CDR3 protein: CAGREEGGELFF. The CDR3 coding sequence is TGCGCCGGCAGGGAGGAAGGCGGGGAGCTGTTTTTT. V gene TRBV10-2 combines with J gene TRBJ2-2; a possible D gene is TRBD2 (6 bases). Germline CDR1 WSHSY, CDR2 SAAADI. This CDR3 comprises 12 residues.